Below, 23 T cell receptor beta chains from the same sample are listed, as sequenced in a study of spatial heterogeneity in lung cancer. The time point was: blood at routine non-recurrence follow-up after resection. The authors sequenced whole RNA from tumor, nontumor lung or frozen PBMC without sorting. TCRdb reanalysed the 5' RACE reads using MiXCR and keeps one entry per CDR3 protein. This sample has around 47,000 distinct CDR3 sequences; around 7.7% occur once, and the top ten carry around 38%. Sequencing used PBMCs, obtained at follow-up. The receptors derive from a female donor with early-stage non-small cell lung cancer.

This chain connects TRBV27 to TRBJ1-6; D remains ambiguous. This CDR3 is 14 amino acids long. Germline V lookup: CDR1 MNHEY, CDR2 SMNVEV (reference sequence). With 5 bases removed from V and 10 bases from J, the gap between germline ends came to 15 bases. Here the CDR3 DNA reads TGTGCCAGCAGTAGCGGGTTATCGGAGTCACCCCTCCACTTT. The encoded protein is CASSSGLSESPLHF.

This clonotype was seen ten or more times. The chain joins TRBV28 to TRBJ1-2, with D possibly matching TRBD1 (5 bases). The V and J ends lost 9 bases and 3 bases respectively, with 11 bases between them. CDR3 size: 12 residues. CDR1 and CDR2 from the germline V gene are MDHEN and SYDVKM. The CDR3 reads CASSDSHYGYTF. CDR3 in DNA: TGTGCCAGTTCAGACAGCCACTATGGCTACACCTTC.

This clonotype was observed a few times. CDR3 DNA: TGTGCCAGTAGTACCACTAGCGGGGTACGCACAGATACGCAGTATTTT. Translation: CASSTTSGVRTDTQYF. The genes are TRBV19 and TRBJ2-3; 10 nucleotides match TRBD2. The length of the CDR3 is 16 residues. With 4 bases clipped from V and 1 base from J, the junction kept 5 bases outside the gene matches. The germline V gene encodes CDR1 LNHDA and CDR2 SQIVND (reference sequence). Full variable domain (outside the CDR3, taken from reference TRBV19 and TRBJ2-3): DGGITQSPKYLFRKEGQNVTLSCEQNLNHDAMYWYRQDPGQGLRLIYYSQIVNDFQKGDIAEGYSVSREKKESFPLTVTSAQKNPTAFYLCASSTTSGVRTDTQYFGPGTRLTVL.

This clonotype came up many times. The chain recombines TRBV28 with TRBJ1-6; 8 nucleotides agree with TRBD1. Losses at the gene ends were 11 bases for V and 9 bases for J; bases not matched to a gene: 9. Germline values: CDR1 MDHEN, CDR2 SYDVKM. There are 13 residues in the CDR3. The CDR3: CAAEQGARSPLHF. Written as DNA, the CDR3 is TGTGCCGCCGAGCAGGGGGCTCGTTCACCCCTCCACTTT.

This clonotype came up many times. The chain links TRBV12-3 or TRBV12-4 to TRBJ2-1; weak D call: TRBD2 (7 bases). V was clipped by 7 bases and J by 7 bases, with 17 bases between them. This CDR3 comprises 14 residues. In nucleotides, the CDR3 is TGTGCCAGCATACCCCGGGGGGCCAGGAATGAGCAGTTCTTC. Its translation: CASIPRGARNEQFF.

This clonotype was found a few times. This chain joins TRBV7-8 and TRBJ1-1; the D gene is possibly TRBD1 (5 bases). Germline CDR1 reads SGHVS; CDR2 reads FQNEAQ. The CDR3 is 13 residues long. V was cut by 3 bases and J by 5 bases, with 10 bases left in between. In DNA, the CDR3 is TGTGCCAGCAGCTTGAGGGGATTTACTGAAGCTTTCTTT. Residues: CASSLRGFTEAFF.

This clonotype was seen repeatedly, ten times or more. The V and J genes are TRBV20-1 and TRBJ1-5; a possible D gene is TRBD1 (5 bases). Deletions cut 5 bases from V and 4 bases from J, with 21 bases between. Germline V gene data show CDR1 as DFQATT and CDR2 as SNEGSKA (reference sequence). The CDR3 extends over 16 amino acids. CDR3 DNA sequence: TGCAGTGCTGGGCCTGTCCAGGGAGTGAGGAATCAGCCCCAGCATTTT. Residues: CSAGPVQGVRNQPQHF.

The CDR3 DNA sequence: TGTGCCAGCAGTATGACAGGGGTCAATCAGCCCCAGCATTTT. Its protein product is CASSMTGVNQPQHF. J is TRBJ1-5 and V is TRBV6-6, with TRBD1 identical over 8 bases. V was clipped by 5 bases and J by 3 bases; unmatched bases: 3. The CDR3 is 14 residues long. Germline loops: CDR1 MNHNY, CDR2 SVGAGI (reference sequence).

This clonotype was counted a few times. The chain uses TRBV28 and TRBJ2-6; D gene ambiguous. Germline assignment: CDR1 MDHEN and CDR2 SYDVKM. Between the trimmed V and J ends, which lost 5 bases and 3 bases, there was a span of 5 bases. The CDR3 is 13 amino acids. Here the CDR3 reads CASSTVGANVLTF. The CDR3 bases are TGTGCCAGCAGTACAGTTGGGGCCAACGTCCTGACTTTC. Full variable domain (rest looked up from reference TRBV28 and TRBJ2-6): DVKVTQSSRYLVKRTGEKVFLECVQDMDHENMFWYRQDPGLGLRLIYFSYDVKMKEKGDIPEGYSVSREKKERFSLILESASTNQTSMYLCASSTVGANVLTFGAGSRLTVL.

The table lists this clonotype with a few counts. The chain carries TRBV7-3 and TRBJ2-7; 10 bases are shared with TRBD1. This CDR3 contains 14 residues. The germline V gene has CDR1 SGHTA and CDR2 FQGTGA. After removal of 10 bases from V and 2 bases from J, the junction contained 8 bases not matched to a gene. The CDR3 loop is CATLGQGTTYEQYF. DNA for the CDR3: TGTGCCACCCTGGGACAGGGGACAACCTACGAGCAGTACTTC.

This clonotype was counted a few times. The chain couples TRBV7-9 to TRBJ2-7; TRBD2 agrees at 12 bases. The length of the CDR3 is 16 residues. The trim removed 4 bases at V and 5 bases at J, leaving 9 bases unmatched. Germline CDR1 is SEHNR and CDR2 is FQNEAQ (reference sequence). CDR3 DNA sequence: TGTGCCAGCAGCTCTAGCGGGGGGGCCACGTCCCACGAGCAGTACTTC. It codes for CASSSSGGATSHEQYF.

This clonotype has more than one count but fewer than ten. The chain recombines TRBV20-1 with TRBJ2-3, with D maybe TRBD1 (5 bases). The CDR3 is 11 amino acids. Germline CDR1 is DFQATT and CDR2 is SNEGSKA (reference sequence). The CDR3 region is CGAGFGDTQYF. CDR3 nucleotides: TGCGGGGCAGGTTTTGGAGATACGCAGTATTTT.

The chain is built from TRBV28 and TRBJ1-3; tentatively, D is TRBD1 (5 bases). This CDR3 is 15 amino acids long. V lost 6 bases and J lost 0, with 12 bases in between. Germline assignment: CDR1 MDHEN and CDR2 SYDVKM. CDR3 protein: CASRPGDSSGNTIYF. The CDR3 coding sequence is TGTGCCAGCAGGCCCGGTGACAGCTCTGGAAACACCATATATTTT.

This clonotype was recorded at least ten times. The chain carries TRBV25-1 and TRBJ2-7; 8 bases agree with TRBD2. CDR1 is MGHDK and CDR2 is SYGVNS in the germline V gene. CDR3 length equals 15 residues. V was clipped by 9 bases and J by 7 bases; unmatched bases: 17. CDR3 in DNA: TGTGCCAGTCTCGAAGAGGGACTAGGAAAGGGAGAGCAGTACTTC. Residues: CASLEEGLGKGEQYF.

This clonotype came up many times. The rearrangement joins TRBV7-6 to TRBJ2-7; 9 bases align to TRBD2. CDR3 length: 15 residues. The ends lost 5 bases at V and 7 bases at J; junction bases unmatched: 12. Germline assignment: CDR1 SGHVS and CDR2 FNYEAQ. This CDR3 is CASSHRNQRGVEQYF. DNA for the CDR3: TGTGCCAGCAGCCACAGAAATCAGCGGGGGGTAGAGCAGTACTTC.

This clonotype came up a few times. The V and J genes are TRBV12-3 or TRBV12-4 and TRBJ2-7; D may be TRBD1 (5 bases). CDR3 size: 13 residues. Trimming took off 6 bases at V and 5 bases at J, with 14 bases between the two ends. CDR3 sequence: CASSRTRVHEQYF. The CDR3 DNA sequence: TGTGCCAGCAGCAGGACCAGGGTCCACGAGCAGTACTTC.

The chain is built from TRBV6-2 or TRBV6-3 and TRBJ2-1, with a tentative D call TRBD2 (5 bases). The length of the CDR3 is 12 residues. Trimming left V 4 bases short and J 13 bases short, with 14 bases between. The germline CDR1 and CDR2 sequences are MNHEY and SVGEGT. This CDR3 is CASSFPGSGQFF. Here the CDR3 DNA reads TGTGCCAGCAGTTTCCCGGGGAGCGGCCAGTTCTTC.

Only a few counts were recorded for this clonotype. The chain carries TRBV12-3 or TRBV12-4 and TRBJ1-2; 10 bases line up with TRBD1. The CDR3 is 12 residues long. Trimming removed 7 bases from V and 7 bases from J; junction bases left unmatched: 3. The CDR3: CASTGDRGGYTF. DNA of the CDR3: TGTGCCAGCACCGGGGACAGGGGTGGCTACACCTTC.

This clonotype was seen many times. This sequence joins TRBV7-2 and TRBJ2-6, with 8 bases aligning to TRBD1. The germline V gene encodes CDR1 SGHTA and CDR2 FQGNSA. This CDR3 is 17 amino acids long. V lost 1 base and J lost 3; bases outside the gene matches: 5. The DNA of the CDR3 is TGTGCCAGCAGCTTAGGCAGGGGGCCGGGTGGGGCCAACGTCCTGACTTTC. Its translation is CASSLGRGPGGANVLTF. The full variable domain, completed using reference TRBV7-2 and TRBJ2-6, is GAGVSQSPSNKVTEKGKDVELRCDPISGHTALYWYRQSLGQGLEFLIYFQGNSAPDKSGLPSDRFSAERTGGSVSTLTIQRTQQEDSAVYLCASSLGRGPGGANVLTFGAGSRLTVL.

This clonotype was detected ten times or more. The rearrangement links TRBV7-6 to TRBJ2-5; D tentatively fits TRBD1 or TRBD2 (7 bases each). Germline CDR1 is SGHVS and CDR2 is FNYEAQ. The length of the CDR3 is 14 residues. The V gene lost 2 bases and the J gene lost 7 bases, with 14 bases spanning the gap. The CDR3 here is CASSLSRRGGTQYF. The CDR3 DNA is TGTGCCAGCAGCTTAAGCCGCAGGGGGGGGACCCAGTACTTC.

This clonotype showed up just a few times. The J gene is TRBJ1-2, the V gene TRBV12-3 or TRBV12-4, with 8 nucleotides matching TRBD1. J was trimmed by 8 bases and V by 6 bases; bases with no gene match: 5. The CDR3 extends over 12 amino acids. In DNA, the CDR3 is TGTGCCAGCAGCCAGGGGGCGCGGGGCTACACCTTC. Protein: CASSQGARGYTF.

This clonotype came up many times. The genes are TRBV7-2 and TRBJ2-3; unclear D gene. The germline V gene has CDR1 SGHTA and CDR2 FQGNSA. The CDR3 is 15 amino acids. With 3 bases removed from V and 4 bases from J, the gap between germline ends came to 14 bases. The CDR3 reads CASSFYLGQADTQYF. CDR3 DNA sequence: TGTGCCAGCAGCTTTTACCTAGGGCAGGCAGATACGCAGTATTTT.

This clonotype was counted many times. A read error may produce the germline difference seen at one junction end. The gene calls are TRBV19 and TRBJ2-3, with 9 bases fitting TRBD2. Germline-derived CDR1 and CDR2 are LNHDA and SQIVND (reference sequence). The CDR3 has 13 residues. The CDR3: CASSGTSRDTQYF. CDR3 sequence (DNA): TGTGCCAGTAGTGGGACTAGCAGAGATACGCAGTATTTT.